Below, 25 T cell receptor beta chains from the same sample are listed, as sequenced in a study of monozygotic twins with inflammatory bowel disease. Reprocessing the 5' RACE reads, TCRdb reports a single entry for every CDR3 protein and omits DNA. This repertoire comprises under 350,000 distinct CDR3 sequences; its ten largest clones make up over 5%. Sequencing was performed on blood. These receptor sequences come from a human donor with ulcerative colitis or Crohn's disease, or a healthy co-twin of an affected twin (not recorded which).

CDR3 in amino acids: CASSAGVVRGILEQYF. The chain combines TRBV9 with TRBJ2-7; TCRdb reports TRBD1, a call that lacks DNA to check it against. The CDR3 sequence is 16 residues long. Germline V CDR1 and CDR2: SGDLS, YYNGEE.

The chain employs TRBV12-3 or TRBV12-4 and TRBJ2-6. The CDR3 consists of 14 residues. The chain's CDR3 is CASSLASGANVLTF.

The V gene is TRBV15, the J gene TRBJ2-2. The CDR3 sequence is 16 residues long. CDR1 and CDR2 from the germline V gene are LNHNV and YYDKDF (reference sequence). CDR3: CATSRDSLGRTGELFF.

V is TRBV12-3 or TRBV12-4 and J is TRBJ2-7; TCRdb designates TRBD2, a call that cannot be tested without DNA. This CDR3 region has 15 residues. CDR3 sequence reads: CASRPRTSGSHEQYF.

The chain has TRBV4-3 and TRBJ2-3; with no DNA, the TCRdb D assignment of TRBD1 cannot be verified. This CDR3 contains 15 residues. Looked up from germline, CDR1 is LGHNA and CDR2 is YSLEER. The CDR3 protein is CASSLQGLPTDTQYF.

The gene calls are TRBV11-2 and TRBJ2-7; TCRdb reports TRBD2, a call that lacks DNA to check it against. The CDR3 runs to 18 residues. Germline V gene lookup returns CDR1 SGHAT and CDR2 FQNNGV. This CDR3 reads CASSSPLVAGGIHYEQYF.

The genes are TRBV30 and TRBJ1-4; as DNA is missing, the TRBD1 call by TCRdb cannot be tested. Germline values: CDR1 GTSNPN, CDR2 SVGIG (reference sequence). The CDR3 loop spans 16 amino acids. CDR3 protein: CAWSVPPPGGGGKLFF.

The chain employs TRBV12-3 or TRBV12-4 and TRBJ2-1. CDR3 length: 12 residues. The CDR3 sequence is CASSSATREQFF.

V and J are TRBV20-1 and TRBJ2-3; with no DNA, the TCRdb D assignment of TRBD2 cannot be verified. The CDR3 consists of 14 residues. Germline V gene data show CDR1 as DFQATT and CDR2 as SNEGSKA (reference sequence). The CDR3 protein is CSAASAVYTDTQYF.

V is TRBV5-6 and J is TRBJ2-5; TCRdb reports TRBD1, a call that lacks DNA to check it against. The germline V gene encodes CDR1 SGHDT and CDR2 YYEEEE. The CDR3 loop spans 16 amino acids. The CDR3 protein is CASSYIPLLSGETQYF.

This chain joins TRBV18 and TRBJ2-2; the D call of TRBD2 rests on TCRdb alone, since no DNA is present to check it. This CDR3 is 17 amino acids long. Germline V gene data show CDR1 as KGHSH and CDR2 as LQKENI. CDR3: CASSPTSGGLHTGELFF.

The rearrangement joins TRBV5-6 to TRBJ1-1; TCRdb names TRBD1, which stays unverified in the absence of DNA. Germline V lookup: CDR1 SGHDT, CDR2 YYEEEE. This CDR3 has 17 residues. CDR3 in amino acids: CASSPPDRGFMNTEAFF.

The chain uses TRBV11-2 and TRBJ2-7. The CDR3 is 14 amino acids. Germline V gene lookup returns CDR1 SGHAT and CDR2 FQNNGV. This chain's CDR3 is CASSLGASYYEQYF. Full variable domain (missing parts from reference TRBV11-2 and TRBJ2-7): EAGVAQSPRYKIIEKRQSVAFWCNPISGHATLYWYQQILGQGPKLLIQFQNNGVVDDSQLPKDRFSAERLKGVDSTLKIQPAKLEDSAVYLCASSLGASYYEQYFGPGTRLTVT.

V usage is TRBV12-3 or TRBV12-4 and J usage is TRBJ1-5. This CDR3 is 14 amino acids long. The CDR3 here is CASSLRRYNQPQHF.

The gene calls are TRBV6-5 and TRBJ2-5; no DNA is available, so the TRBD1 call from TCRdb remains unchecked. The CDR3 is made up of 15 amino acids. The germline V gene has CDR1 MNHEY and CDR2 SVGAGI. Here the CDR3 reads CASSYLDLGTETQYF.

This chain's CDR3 is CASSHILAGVTNEQFF. V is TRBV28 and J is TRBJ2-1; TCRdb designates TRBD2, a call that cannot be tested without DNA. Germline V gene data show CDR1 as MDHEN and CDR2 as SYDVKM. This CDR3 has 16 amino acids. Using reference TRBV28 and TRBJ2-1 for the parts outside the CDR3, the full variable domain is DVKVTQSSRYLVKRTGEKVFLECVQDMDHENMFWYRQDPGLGLRLIYFSYDVKMKEKGDIPEGYSVSREKKERFSLILESASTNQTSMYLCASSHILAGVTNEQFFGPGTRLTVL.

CDR3 sequence reads: CASSYDKFGYNEQFF. The chain joins TRBV6-5 to TRBJ2-1. This CDR3 region has 15 residues. Germline values: CDR1 MNHEY, CDR2 SVGAGI.

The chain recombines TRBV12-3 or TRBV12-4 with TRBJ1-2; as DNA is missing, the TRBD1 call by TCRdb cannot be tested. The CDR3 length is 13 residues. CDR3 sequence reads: CASSVGQGNGYTF.

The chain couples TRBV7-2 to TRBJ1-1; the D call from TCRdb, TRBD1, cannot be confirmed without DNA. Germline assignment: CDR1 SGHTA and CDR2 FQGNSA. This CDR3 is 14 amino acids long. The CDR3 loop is CASSEQRGHTEALF.

CDR3 region: CASSVTSRTSSSYNEQFF. This chain joins TRBV9 and TRBJ2-1. The CDR3 has 18 amino acids. The germline gives CDR1 SGDLS, CDR2 YYNGEE.

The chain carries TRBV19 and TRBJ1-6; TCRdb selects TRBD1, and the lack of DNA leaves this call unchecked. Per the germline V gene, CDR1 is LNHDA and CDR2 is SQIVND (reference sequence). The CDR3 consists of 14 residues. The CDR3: CASSTTGGYSPLHF.

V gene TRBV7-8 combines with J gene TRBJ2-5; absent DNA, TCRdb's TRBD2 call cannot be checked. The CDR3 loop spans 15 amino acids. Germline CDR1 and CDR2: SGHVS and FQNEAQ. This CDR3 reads CASSFLAGGWETQYF.

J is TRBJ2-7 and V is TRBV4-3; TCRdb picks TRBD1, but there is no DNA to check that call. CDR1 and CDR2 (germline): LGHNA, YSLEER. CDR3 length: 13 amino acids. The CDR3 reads CASSQDRGRMQYF.

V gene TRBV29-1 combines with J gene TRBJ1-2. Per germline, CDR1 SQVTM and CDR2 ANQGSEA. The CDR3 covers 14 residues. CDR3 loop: CSVEAGQSLSDYTF.

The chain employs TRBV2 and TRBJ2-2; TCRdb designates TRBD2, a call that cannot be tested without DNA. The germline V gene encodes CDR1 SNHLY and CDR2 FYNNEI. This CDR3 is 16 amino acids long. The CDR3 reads CASLTPGLAGTGELFF.